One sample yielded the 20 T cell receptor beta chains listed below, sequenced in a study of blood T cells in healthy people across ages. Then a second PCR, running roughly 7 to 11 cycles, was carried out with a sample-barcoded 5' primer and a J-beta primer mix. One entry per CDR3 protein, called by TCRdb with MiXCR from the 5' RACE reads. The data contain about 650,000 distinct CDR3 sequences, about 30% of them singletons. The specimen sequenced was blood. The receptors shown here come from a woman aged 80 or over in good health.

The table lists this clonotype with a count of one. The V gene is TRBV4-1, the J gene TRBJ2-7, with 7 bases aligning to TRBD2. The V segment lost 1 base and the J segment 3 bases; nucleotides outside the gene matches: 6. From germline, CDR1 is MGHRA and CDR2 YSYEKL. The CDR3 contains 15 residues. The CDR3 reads CASSQAASGYYEQYF. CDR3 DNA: TGCGCCAGCAGCCAAGCGGCTAGCGGATACTACGAGCAGTACTTC.

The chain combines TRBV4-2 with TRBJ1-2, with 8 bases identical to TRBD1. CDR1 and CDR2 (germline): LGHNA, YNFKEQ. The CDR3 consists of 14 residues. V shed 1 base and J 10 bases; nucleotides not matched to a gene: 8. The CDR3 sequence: CASSQADRVDDYTF. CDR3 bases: TGTGCCAGCAGCCAAGCGGACAGGGTGGATGACTACACCTTC.

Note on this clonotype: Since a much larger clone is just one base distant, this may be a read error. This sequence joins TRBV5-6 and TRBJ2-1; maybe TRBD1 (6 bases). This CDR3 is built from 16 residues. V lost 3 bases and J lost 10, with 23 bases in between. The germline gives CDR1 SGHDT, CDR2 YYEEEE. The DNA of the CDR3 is TGTGCCAGCAGCTCGGAGAGGGGGTTGCAGGCCCCCGAGCAGTTCTTC. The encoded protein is CASSSERGLQAPEQFF.

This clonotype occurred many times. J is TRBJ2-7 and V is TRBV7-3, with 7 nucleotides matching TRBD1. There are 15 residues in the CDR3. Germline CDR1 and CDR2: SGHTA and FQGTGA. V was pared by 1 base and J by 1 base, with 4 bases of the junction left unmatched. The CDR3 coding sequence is TGTGCCAGCAGCTTAAATGGGACAGAGTCCTACGAGCAGTACTTC. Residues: CASSLNGTESYEQYF.

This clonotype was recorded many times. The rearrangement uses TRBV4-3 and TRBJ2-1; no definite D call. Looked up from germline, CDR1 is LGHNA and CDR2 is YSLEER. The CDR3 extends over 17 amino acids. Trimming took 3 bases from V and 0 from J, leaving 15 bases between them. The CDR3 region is CASSHPPEWGSYNEQFF. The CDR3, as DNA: TGCGCCAGCAGCCATCCTCCTGAGTGGGGCTCCTACAATGAGCAGTTCTTC.

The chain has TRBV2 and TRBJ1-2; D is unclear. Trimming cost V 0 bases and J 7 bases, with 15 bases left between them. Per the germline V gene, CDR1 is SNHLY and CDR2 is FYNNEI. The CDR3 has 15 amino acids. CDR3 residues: CASSEAKGLAAGYTF. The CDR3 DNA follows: TGTGCCAGCAGTGAAGCAAAAGGCCTCGCGGCTGGCTACACCTTC.

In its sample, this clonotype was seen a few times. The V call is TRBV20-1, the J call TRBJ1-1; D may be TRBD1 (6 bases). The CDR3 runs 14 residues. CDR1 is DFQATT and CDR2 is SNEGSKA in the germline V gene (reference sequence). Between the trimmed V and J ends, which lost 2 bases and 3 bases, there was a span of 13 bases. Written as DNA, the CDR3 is TGCAGTGCTAGAATCACAGGGTCGGACACTGAAGCTTTCTTT. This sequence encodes CSARITGSDTEAFF.

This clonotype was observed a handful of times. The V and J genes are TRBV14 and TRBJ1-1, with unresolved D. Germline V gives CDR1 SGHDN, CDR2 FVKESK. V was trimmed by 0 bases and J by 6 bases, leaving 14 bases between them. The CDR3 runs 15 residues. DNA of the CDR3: TGTGCCAGCAGCCAAGATTTTCGTCCGGACGCTGAAGCTTTCTTT. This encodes CASSQDFRPDAEAFF.

The DNA of the CDR3 is TGTGCCAGCGGAGGGGGGGGAACGCAGTATTTT. Amino acid sequence: CASGGGGTQYF. This chain connects TRBV9 to TRBJ2-3, with D possibly TRBD2 on 7 matching bases. Germline V gene sequence: CDR1 SGDLS, CDR2 YYNGEE. This CDR3 is built from 11 residues. V dropped 7 bases and J dropped 9 bases, with 12 bases sitting between them.

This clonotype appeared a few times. The CDR3 DNA is TGCGCCAGCAGCCAAACCCCGACAGGGGGTATCGACACCGGGGAGCTGTTTTTT. Residues: CASSQTPTGGIDTGELFF. The chain recombines TRBV4-1 with TRBJ2-2; 9 bases match TRBD1. Germline loops: CDR1 MGHRA, CDR2 YSYEKL. This CDR3 is 18 amino acids long. Germline trimming cut 2 bases from V and 3 bases from J; bases unmatched to any gene: 10.

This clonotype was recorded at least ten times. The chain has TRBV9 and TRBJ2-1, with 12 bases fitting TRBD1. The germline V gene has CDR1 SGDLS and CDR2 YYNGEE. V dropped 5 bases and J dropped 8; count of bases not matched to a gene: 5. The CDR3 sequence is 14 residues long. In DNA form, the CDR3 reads TGTGCCAGCAGTGTTGGGACAGGGGGCTATGAGCAGTTCTTC. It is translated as CASSVGTGGYEQFF.

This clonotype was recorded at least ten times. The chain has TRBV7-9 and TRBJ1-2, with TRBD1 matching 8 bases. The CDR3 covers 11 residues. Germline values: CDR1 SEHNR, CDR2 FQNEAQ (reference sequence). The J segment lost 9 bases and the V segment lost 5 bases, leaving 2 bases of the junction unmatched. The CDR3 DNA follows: TGTGCCAGCAGCCGACAGGGGAGCTACACCTTC. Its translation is CASSRQGSYTF.

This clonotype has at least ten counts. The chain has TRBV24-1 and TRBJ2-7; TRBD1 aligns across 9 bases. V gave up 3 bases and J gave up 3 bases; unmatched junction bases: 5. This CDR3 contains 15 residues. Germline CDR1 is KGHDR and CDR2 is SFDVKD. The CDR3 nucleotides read TGTGCCACCAGTGATCCCGGGACAGGGTACTACGAGCAGTACTTC. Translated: CATSDPGTGYYEQYF.

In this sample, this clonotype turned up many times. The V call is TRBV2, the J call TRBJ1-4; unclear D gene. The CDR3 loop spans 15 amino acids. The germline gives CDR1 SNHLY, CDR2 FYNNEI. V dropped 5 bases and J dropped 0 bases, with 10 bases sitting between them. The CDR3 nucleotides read TGTGCCAGCAGTCCTACCGGGACAACTAATGAAAAACTGTTTTTT. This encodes CASSPTGTTNEKLFF.

The CDR3 loop reads CAWSVLGGFQETQYF. The DNA for the CDR3 is TGTGCCTGGAGTGTACTAGGCGGGTTCCAAGAGACCCAGTACTTC. The rearrangement joins TRBV30 to TRBJ2-5; a possible D gene is TRBD2 (5 bases). The germline CDR1 and CDR2 sequences are GTSNPN and SVGIG (reference sequence). The CDR3 length is 15 residues. V shed 0 bases and J shed 1 base, with 12 bases lying between them.

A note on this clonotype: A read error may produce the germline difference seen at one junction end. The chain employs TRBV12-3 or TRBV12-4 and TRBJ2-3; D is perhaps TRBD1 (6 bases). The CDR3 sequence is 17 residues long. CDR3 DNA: TGTGCCAGCAGTCCAAGGGGGACAAGAGTCATAACAGATGCGCAGTATTTT. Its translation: CASSPRGTRVITDAQYF.

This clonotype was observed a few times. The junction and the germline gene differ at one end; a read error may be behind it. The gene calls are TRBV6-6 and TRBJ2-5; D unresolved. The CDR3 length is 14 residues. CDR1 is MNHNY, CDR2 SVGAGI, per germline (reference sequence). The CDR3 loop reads CASSLDMDQETQCF. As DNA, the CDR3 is TGTGCCAGCAGCCTCGACATGGACCAAGAGACCCAGTGCTTC.

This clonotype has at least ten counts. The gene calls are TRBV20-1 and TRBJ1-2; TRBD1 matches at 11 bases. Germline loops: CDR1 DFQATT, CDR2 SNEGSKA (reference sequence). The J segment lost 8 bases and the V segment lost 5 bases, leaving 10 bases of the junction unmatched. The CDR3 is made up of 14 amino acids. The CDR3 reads CSARRTGGARGYTF. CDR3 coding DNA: TGCAGTGCTCGGCGGACAGGGGGCGCAAGGGGCTACACCTTC.

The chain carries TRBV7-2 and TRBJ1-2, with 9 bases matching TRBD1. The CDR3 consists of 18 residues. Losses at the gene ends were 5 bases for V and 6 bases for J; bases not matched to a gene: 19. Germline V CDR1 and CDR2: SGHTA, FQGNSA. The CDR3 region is CASSPQHGRQGERDGYTF. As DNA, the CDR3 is TGTGCCAGCAGCCCCCAGCATGGGAGACAGGGGGAAAGGGATGGCTACACCTTC.

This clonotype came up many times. This CDR3 is CSAQDRGETQYF. In nucleotides, the CDR3 is TGCAGTGCTCAAGACAGGGGGGAGACCCAGTACTTC. This rearrangement joins TRBV20-1 to TRBJ2-5, with 9 bases matching TRBD1. The V segment lost 5 bases and the J segment 5 bases; nucleotides outside the gene matches: 3. The germline gives CDR1 DFQATT, CDR2 SNEGSKA (reference sequence). This CDR3 is built from 12 residues.